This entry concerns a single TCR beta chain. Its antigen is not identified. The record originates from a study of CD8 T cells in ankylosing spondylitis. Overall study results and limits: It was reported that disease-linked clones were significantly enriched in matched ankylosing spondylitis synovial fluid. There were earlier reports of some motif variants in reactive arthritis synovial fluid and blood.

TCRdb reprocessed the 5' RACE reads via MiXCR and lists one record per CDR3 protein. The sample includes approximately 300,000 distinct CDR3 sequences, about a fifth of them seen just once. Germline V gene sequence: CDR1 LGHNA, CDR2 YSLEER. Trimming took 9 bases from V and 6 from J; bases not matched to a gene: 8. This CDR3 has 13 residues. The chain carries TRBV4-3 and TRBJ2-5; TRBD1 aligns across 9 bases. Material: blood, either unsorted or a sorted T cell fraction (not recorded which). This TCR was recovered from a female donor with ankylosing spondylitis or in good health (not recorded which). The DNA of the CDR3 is TGCGCCAGTTTCGGACAGGGGTGGAAGACCCAGTACTTC. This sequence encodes CASFGQGWKTQYF.